This TCR beta chain appears in the sequencing data of a study of shared clonotypes between healthy human individuals. The repertoire was sequenced with immunoSEQ multiplex PCR; TCRdb's copy has only in-frame clones and lacks some. The table includes about 690,000 clones, 90% detected once. V lost 3 bases and J lost 4, with 5 bases in between. Germline V gives CDR1 SGDLS, CDR2 YYNGEE. The CDR3 covers 12 residues. Broader study findings: Having only a few donors restricted how much genetic and exposure-history diversity was captured.

Remarks on this clone: As yet, its antigen is unknown.

The sequencing input was memory CD8+ T cells from PBMCs. The subset is: CD45RO+ cells pooled with CCR7-negative TemRA cells. The chain employs TRBV9 and TRBJ2-1; D unclear. This TCR was recovered from a man between 18 and 29 years old in good health. Some clones in this sample may be carry-over from other donors' samples. The CDR3 sequence is CASSAKYNEQFF. For the CDR3, the DNA is TGTGCCAGCAGCGCCAAATACAATGAGCAGTTCTTC.